This TCR beta chain was found in a study of shared clonotypes between healthy human individuals. Study at large: Each donor had three CD4 naive, three CD4 memory, two CD8 naive and one CD8 memory plate. Notes on the study in general: The expectation was that sequencing depth would affect clonotype sharing among donors.

The investigators split CD4+ cells into a CD45RA+ naive subset and a CD45RA-negative memory subset. The CDR3 runs to 15 residues. V lost 5 bases, J lost 0 bases, and 4 bases stayed unmatched. The germline CDR1 and CDR2 sequences are SGHTA and FQGNSA. Sequencing was performed with immunoSEQ multiplex PCR; in TCRdb, only in-frame clones are kept and a portion is missing. The table shows over 1.5 million clones, with approximately 98% occurring only once. Of note for this clone: Its specificity is unknown.

The source is a man in his thirties or forties in good health. Material: naive CD4+ T cells sorted from blood. This sample's subset: CD45RA+ positively selected. The rearrangement joins TRBV7-2 to TRBJ2-1; 7 bases line up with TRBD2. The CDR3 loop is CASSPAGDSYNEQFF. DNA of the CDR3: TGTGCCAGCAGCCCCGCGGGGGACTCCTACAATGAGCAGTTCTTC.